A selection of T cell receptor beta chains follows, all from one sample in a study of blood T cell repertoires in COVID-19. Sequenced by immunoSEQ multiplex PCR; TCRdb stores in-frame clones only, minus some. Among more than 95,000 clones listed, 70% to 90% were seen once. Sequenced input: peripheral blood. These receptor sequences come from a woman aged 55-70 years in a cohort sampled during active or convalescent COVID-19. The CDR3 runs from the conserved cysteine through the conserved F or W. Fields, in order: CDR3 DNA, CDR3 protein, CDR3 length, J gene, clone size, V gene, D gene. A D gene is named only where the DNA matches it firmly. Not all rows give a size; the values are once, few, many and, for expanded clones, a class.

TGTGCCAGCAGCCAAGTGAGTGTTGGAGTCTACGAGCAGTACTTC CASSQVSVGVYEQYF 15 TRBJ2-7 - TRBV3-1/TRBV3-2 -
TGCGCCAGCAGCCAAGAAGACAGGGGGCTACAAGAGACCCAGTACTTC CASSQEDRGLQETQYF 16 TRBJ2-5 - TRBV4-1 TRBD1
TGTGCCAGCAGGCGGGGAGTCAATGAAAAACTGTTTTTT CASRRGVNEKLFF 13 TRBJ1-4 - TRBV25-1 -
TGTGCCAGCAGCGTCTCTAGCGGGAACTCCTACGAGCAGTACTTC CASSVSSGNSYEQYF 15 TRBJ2-7 - TRBV9 TRBD2
TGCGCCAGCAGCTTGGGTTCCCCAGGGGGACGGTTAAACTATGGCTACACCTTC CASSLGSPGGRLNYGYTF 18 TRBJ1-2 - TRBV5-1 TRBD1
TGTGCCAGCAGTGAAGGAAGAGCTAACTATGGCTACACCTTC CASSEGRANYGYTF 14 TRBJ1-2 - TRBV2 -
TGTGCCAGCAGCCAAGAGACAGGGGGGTCCTACAATGAGCAGTTCTTC CASSQETGGSYNEQFF 16 TRBJ2-1 - TRBV4-2 TRBD1
TGTGCCAGCAGCTTGTGGGGGGAGCCTGAAGCTTTCTTT CASSLWGEPEAFF 13 TRBJ1-1 - TRBV5-8 -
TGTGCCAGCATCTTGGGGGGGACACGACGGGCTTTCTTT CASILGGTRRAFF 13 TRBJ1-1 - TRBV5-6 -
TGCAGTGCTGACAGGGGGGATACGCAGTATTTT CSADRGDTQYF 11 TRBJ2-3 once TRBV20-1 TRBD1
TGTGCCAGCAGTTTAGCGGCTGTAAGGAATGAGCAGTTCTTC CASSLAAVRNEQFF 14 TRBJ2-1 - TRBV28 -
TGTGCCAGTAGTCGAGAGAATTCACCCCTCCACTTT CASSRENSPLHF 12 TRBJ1-6 - TRBV19 -
TGTGCCAGCAGCCCCACACCACCAGGGGCTGGGGCCAACGTCCTGACTTTC CASSPTPPGAGANVLTF 17 TRBJ2-6 - TRBV3-1/TRBV3-2 -
TGTGCCAGCAGCTCCGGCGGGAGGCTTGATGAGCAGTTCTTC CASSSGGRLDEQFF 14 TRBJ2-1 - TRBV13 TRBD2
TGTGCCAGCAGTGTGTGGGGCGACTATGGCTACACCTTC CASSVWGDYGYTF 13 TRBJ1-2 - TRBV2 -
TGTGCCAGCAGCGCCGGGACTCCCGCCTACGAGCAGTACTTC CASSAGTPAYEQYF 14 TRBJ2-7 - TRBV9 -
TGTGCCAGCAGCCAAGACCTGGGGGCAGGAAACACCATATATTTT CASSQDLGAGNTIYF 15 TRBJ1-3 - TRBV3-1/TRBV3-2 -